This entry features one T cell receptor (beta chain) sequence. Its antigen is currently unknown. The naive CD8 fraction comprised CD45RO-negative cells positively selected for CCR7 and excluded terminally differentiated effector memory CD45RA+ cells. The data originate from a study of shared clonotypes between healthy human individuals. The CDR3 loop spans 18 amino acids. The germline gives CDR1 MDHEN, CDR2 SYDVKM. The V segment lost 6 bases and the J segment 5 bases; nucleotides outside the gene matches: 13. 200 ng DNA, 25,000 to 30,000 T cell genomes, went into each sorted-subset replicate PCR. Sequencing used immunoSEQ multiplex PCR; TCRdb keeps in-frame clones, though not all of them. The sample consists of 500,000 to 700,000 clones, approximately 95% of them appearing once. Study findings and constraints: Depth was large, yet rarefaction showed that sorted-subset sequencing was incomplete.

This TCR was sampled from a woman between 25 and 40 years old in good health. The sequenced sample consisted of naive CD8+ T cells sorted from blood. This chain uses TRBV28 with TRBJ2-1; 13 nucleotides line up with TRBD2. The CDR3 region has the DNA TGTGCCAGCAGACCTCGCGAGGGACTAGCGGGAAGAGACAATGAGCAGTTCTTC. It translates to CASRPREGLAGRDNEQFF. The full variable domain, rest sourced from reference TRBV28 and TRBJ2-1, is DVKVTQSSRYLVKRTGEKVFLECVQDMDHENMFWYRQDPGLGLRLIYFSYDVKMKEKGDIPEGYSVSREKKERFSLILESASTNQTSMYLCASRPREGLAGRDNEQFFGPGTRLTVL.